This record concerns one T cell receptor beta chain sequence. Germline CDR1 and CDR2: MNHNS and SASEGT. V gave up 6 bases and J gave up 2 bases, with 13 bases separating them. This CDR3 region has 14 residues. This specimen belongs to a study of T cells in Graves' hyperthyroidism and ophthalmopathy. Template material for amplifying TCR beta CDR3 regions consisted of RNA transcripts. First-round RT-PCR targeting the TCR CDR3 was performed with the HTBI primer set. In TCRdb, the multiplex PCR reads were re-called with MiXCR into one record per CDR3 protein. The sample lists roughly 350,000 distinct CDR3 sequences, around 13% occurring once.

Sequenced: blood. This chain joins TRBV6-1 and TRBJ1-1; a possible D gene is TRBD1 (5 bases). The origin of this receptor is a woman aged 25 to 45 with Graves' hyperthyroidism. The CDR3 coding sequence is TGTGCCAGCAGCGGGGGACGGTATAACACTGAAGCTTTCTTT. As protein: CASSGGRYNTEAFF.